These T cell receptor beta chains were read from a single sample in a study of Ad26.COV2.S vaccination and SARS-CoV-2 variants. The data were produced by immunoSEQ multiplex PCR, yet TCRdb's version contains in-frame clones alone and is incomplete. The data show about 350,000 clones, with about 88% seen just once and about 3.3% held by the top ten. This specimen was peripheral blood, taken in a trial of Ad26.COV2.S vaccine versus placebo. The receptors derive from a person between 18 and 65 years old who received the Ad26.COV2.S COVID-19 vaccine or a placebo. CDR3s include the opening cysteine and the closing phenylalanine or tryptophan. D genes are given only for firm matches. The size entry is marked missing in some rows and otherwise reads once, few, many or a size class.

D	J	V	size	length	DNA	CDR3
.	TRBJ2-6	TRBV19	.	17	TGTGCCAGTAGTATGGGTGGGTTAGCCTCTGGGGCCAACGTCCTGACTTTC	CASSMGGLASGANVLTF
.	TRBJ2-7	TRBV5-6	.	13	TGTGCCAGCAGCTTGTTCCGAGACTACGAGCAGTACTTC	CASSLFRDYEQYF
.	TRBJ1-6	TRBV5-6	.	18	TGTGCCAGCAGCTTCGGAACCCAAATAGTGACGGGGAAATCACCCCTCCACTTT	CASSFGTQIVTGKSPLHF
.	TRBJ2-1	TRBV10-1	.	9	TGCGCCAGCGCGTCTGAGCAGTTCTTC	CASASEQFF
.	TRBJ1-2	TRBV5-1	few	15	TGCGCCAGCAGCTTGAGTCAGGGGCACTACTATGGCTACACCTTC	CASSLSQGHYYGYTF
.	TRBJ2-7	TRBV7-8	.	15	TGTGCCAGCAGCTCGGAGGGTAGCGGAGCAGGCGAGCAGTACTTC	CASSSEGSGAGEQYF
.	TRBJ2-2	TRBV7-8	.	16	TGTGCCAGCAGCTTAGTGGGCGTGTTGAACACCGGGGAGCTGTTTTTT	CASSLVGVLNTGELFF
TRBD2	TRBJ2-5	TRBV7-2	.	16	TGTGCCAGCAGCACCGGGGGACTAGCGGAGCAAGAGACCCAGTACTTC	CASSTGGLAEQETQYF
.	TRBJ1-5	TRBV19	.	14	TGTGCCAGTAGTATATCATCAAGCAATCAGCCCCAGCATTTT	CASSISSSNQPQHF
.	TRBJ2-7	TRBV19	.	13	TGTGCCAGTGGTTCATTCGGAGGGCGCGAGCAGTACTTC	CASGSFGGREQYF
TRBD2	TRBJ2-5	TRBV2	.	16	TGTGCCAGCAGGGCACATGCTAGCGGGGGAAGGGAGACCCAGTACTTC	CASRAHASGGRETQYF
.	TRBJ2-5	TRBV5-4	.	13	TGTGCCAGCAGCCCGAGGACAGATGGGACCCAGTACTTC	CASSPRTDGTQYF
TRBD1	TRBJ2-7	TRBV11-2	.	14	TGTGCCAGCGCGTCGGTTAGGGGGCGCGCCGAGCAGTACTTC	CASASVRGRAEQYF
.	TRBJ1-5	TRBV5-1	once	14	TGCGCCAGCAGCTTATTAGGGCTTGGTCAGCCCCAGCATTTT	CASSLLGLGQPQHF
TRBD1	TRBJ2-7	TRBV4-1	.	15	TGCGCCAGCAGCCAACGGGACAGGGGGCCAAACGAGCAGTACTTC	CASSQRDRGPNEQYF
TRBD2	TRBJ2-5	TRBV27	many	16	TGTGCCAGCAGCGGACTAGCGGGGGGGTACCAAGAGACCCAGTACTTC	CASSGLAGGYQETQYF
.	TRBJ2-2	TRBV6-5	.	13	TGTGCCAGCAGGGGGGGGCGAGGAGGGGAGCTGTTTTTT	CASRGGRGGELFF
.	TRBJ2-7	TRBV11-2	.	12	TGTGCCAGCAGCTTAACGGGTTACGAGCAGTACTTC	CASSLTGYEQYF
TRBD2	TRBJ2-3	TRBV5-1	.	15	TGCGCCAGCAGCGGACTAGCGGGAAAGACAGATACGCAGTATTTT	CASSGLAGKTDTQYF
.	TRBJ2-7	TRBV6-2/TRBV6-3	.	13	TGTGCCAGCAGTTACCCGGGGACCTACGAGCAGTACTTC	CASSYPGTYEQYF
TRBD2	TRBJ2-1	TRBV27	.	17	TGTGCCAGCAGCCTGGGACTAGCGGGGGCCCGCAGCAATGAGCAGTTCTTC	CASSLGLAGARSNEQFF
TRBD2	TRBJ2-3	TRBV5-1	.	16	TGCGCCAGCAGCTCAGGGACTAGCGGGGGCACAGATACGCAGTATTTT	CASSSGTSGGTDTQYF
TRBD2	TRBJ2-4	TRBV4-3	.	20	TGCGCCAGCAGCCAAGTCAATCTCCTGACTAGCGGGGGGGCGGGTAACATTCAGTACTTC	CASSQVNLLTSGGAGNIQYF
TRBD1	TRBJ2-7	TRBV18	.	16	TGTGCCAGCTCTTCGAACACCGGGACAGGGGGCGGGGAGCAGTACTTC	CASSSNTGTGGGEQYF
.	TRBJ1-3	TRBV11-2	.	13	TGTGCCAGCAGCTTACAGTCTGGAAACACCATATATTTT	CASSLQSGNTIYF
.	TRBJ1-1	TRBV5-6	once	15	TGTGCCAGCAGCTTGAGCCCGGGCCCGCGGACTGAAGCTTTCTTT	CASSLSPGPRTEAFF
.	TRBJ2-7	TRBV27	.	14	TGTGCCAGCAGTTTCCTGAGGATTCCCTACGAGCAGTACTTC	CASSFLRIPYEQYF
TRBD2	TRBJ2-5	TRBV30	few	17	TGTGCCTGGAGTGTGATCCGGGACTACACCTACCAAGAGACCCAGTACTTC	CAWSVIRDYTYQETQYF
TRBD2	TRBJ2-1	TRBV13	.	15	TGTGCCAGCAGAAAAGCGGGGGGGCTCTACAATGAGCAGTTCTTC	CASRKAGGLYNEQFF
.	TRBJ1-2	TRBV18	.	15	TGTGCCAGCTCACCACCCCTGGACGGAAACTATGGCTACACCTTC	CASSPPLDGNYGYTF
TRBD1	TRBJ2-1	TRBV14	.	16	TGTGCCAGCAGCCAAAGGGGCAGGGGGCCCTACAATGAGCAGTTCTTC	CASSQRGRGPYNEQFF
.	TRBJ1-1	TRBV9	.	14	TGTGCCAGCAGGCCAGGGCTTAGGAACACTGAAGCTTTCTTT	CASRPGLRNTEAFF
.	TRBJ2-7	TRBV4-3	.	15	TGCGCCAGCAGCCAAGATGGCAGGGGATCCTACGAGCAGTACTTC	CASSQDGRGSYEQYF
.	TRBJ1-4	TRBV5-4	.	13	TGTGCCAGCAGCTCCGGTGGTGCCGAAAAACTGTTTTTT	CASSSGGAEKLFF
TRBD1	TRBJ2-1	TRBV7-2	.	15	TGTGCCAGCAGCTTAGCCCAGGGGGCGTACAATGAGCAGTTCTTC	CASSLAQGAYNEQFF
.	TRBJ2-3	TRBV9	.	13	TGTGCCAGCAGCGTATTAGGTCCAGATACGCAGTATTTT	CASSVLGPDTQYF
TRBD2	TRBJ2-5	TRBV27	.	13	TGTGCCAGCAGTTCCAGCGGGAGGGAGACCCAGTACTTC	CASSSSGRETQYF
.	TRBJ1-1	TRBV2	.	19	TGTGCCAGCAGTGATTCGCCGGCGGGCCCCCTCGCTTTACCCACTGAAGCTTTCTTT	CASSDSPAGPLALPTEAFF
.	TRBJ1-6	TRBV30	.	13	TGTGCCTGGAGGTCGGGCAGTAATTCACCCCTCCACTTT	CAWRSGSNSPLHF
TRBD1	TRBJ2-7	TRBV19	.	13	TGTGCCAGTAGTGGACAGGGCTCCTACGAGCAGTACTTC	CASSGQGSYEQYF
.	TRBJ2-7	TRBV30	.	11	TGTGCCTGGAGCCTCTTCGGGGAGCAGTACTTC	CAWSLFGEQYF